The clone carrying this T cell receptor (beta chain) was counted ten times or more. Germline-derived CDR1 and CDR2 are KGHSH and LQKENI. The CDR3 is 15 residues long. Trimming took off 0 bases at V and 3 bases at J, with 11 bases between the two ends. The sample is drawn from a study of human T cells and chemical hapten exposure. In the original workflow: Samples had a median of around 88,000 TCRs, ranging roughly 20,000 to 690,600. TCRdb ran MiXCR on the RACE reads and lists one entry per CDR3 protein. These V and J calls rely on TCRdb rather than the paper's analysis. The repertoire holds 95,000 or so distinct CDR3 sequences, with about 10% as singletons. Specified time point: patch test 2, 6 weeks after DPC sensitization. As to treatment: therapeutic diphenylcyclopropenone sensitization with weekly scalp DPC.

The sequenced sample was whole blood, obtained in connection with sensitization to the hapten diphenylcyclopropenone (DPC). The origin of this receptor is a woman aged 40 to 50 with alopecia areata. Some clones in this sample may be carry-over from other donors' samples. The chain joins TRBV18 to TRBJ1-1; D unresolved. CDR3 bases: TGTGCCAGCTCACCACCTGCGGGATATCACACTGAAGCTTTCTTT. Its protein is CASSPPAGYHTEAFF.